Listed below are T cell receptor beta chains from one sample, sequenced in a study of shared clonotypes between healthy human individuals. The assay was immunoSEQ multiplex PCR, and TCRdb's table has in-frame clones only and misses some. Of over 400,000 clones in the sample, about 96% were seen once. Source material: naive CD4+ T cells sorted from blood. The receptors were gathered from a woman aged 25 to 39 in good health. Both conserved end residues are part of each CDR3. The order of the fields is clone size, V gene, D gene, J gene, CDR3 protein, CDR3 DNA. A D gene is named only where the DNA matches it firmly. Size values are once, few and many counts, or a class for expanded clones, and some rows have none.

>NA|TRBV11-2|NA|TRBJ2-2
CASSLDWAESIGELFF
TGTGCCAGCAGCTTAGATTGGGCTGAGAGCATCGGGGAGCTGTTTTTT
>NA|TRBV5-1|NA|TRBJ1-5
CASSPGSYDQPQHF
TGCGCCAGCAGCCCCGGGAGTTACGATCAGCCCCAGCATTTT
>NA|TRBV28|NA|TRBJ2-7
CASEAARDEQYF
TGTGCCAGCGAAGCAGCCCGGGACGAGCAGTACTTC
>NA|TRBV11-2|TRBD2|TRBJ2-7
CASSLELPGLANSYEQYF
TGTGCCAGCAGCTTAGAACTTCCGGGACTAGCGAACTCCTACGAGCAGTACTTC
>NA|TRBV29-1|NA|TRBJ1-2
CSARFGTYGYTF
TGCAGCGCCCGATTCGGGACCTATGGCTACACCTTC
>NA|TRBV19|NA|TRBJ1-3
CASSITQAGYTIYF
TGTGCCAGTAGTATCACTCAAGCCGGTTACACCATATATTTT
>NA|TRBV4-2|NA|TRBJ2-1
CASSLTRDLDNEQFF
TGTGCCAGCAGCCTAACCCGGGACCTCGACAATGAGCAGTTCTTC
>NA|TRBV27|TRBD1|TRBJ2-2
CASSLISGTGVNTGELFF
TGTGCCAGCAGTTTAATATCCGGGACAGGGGTGAACACCGGGGAGCTGTTTTTT
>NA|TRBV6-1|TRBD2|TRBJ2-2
CASVGLAGTGELFF
TGTGCCAGCGTCGGGCTAGCGGGTACCGGGGAGCTGTTTTTT
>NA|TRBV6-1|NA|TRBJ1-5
CASSELGGSQPQHF
TGTGCCAGCAGTGAGTTGGGTGGAAGTCAGCCCCAGCATTTT
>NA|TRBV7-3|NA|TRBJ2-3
CASSLSARGTQYF
TGTGCCAGCAGCTTATCCGCCCGGGGAACGCAGTATTTT
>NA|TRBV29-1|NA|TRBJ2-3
CSVGTADTQYF
TGCAGCGTTGGGACAGCAGATACGCAGTATTTT
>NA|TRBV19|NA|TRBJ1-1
CASSSDGRTEAFF
TGTGCCAGTAGTTCGGACGGCCGCACTGAAGCTTTCTTT
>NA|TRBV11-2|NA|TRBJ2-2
CASSPPLGAGGTGELFF
TGTGCCAGCAGCCCCCCATTGGGTGCTGGTGGCACCGGGGAGCTGTTTTTT
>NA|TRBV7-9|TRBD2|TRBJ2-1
CASSSTSFGYNEQFF
TGTGCCAGCAGCTCGACTAGCTTCGGCTACAATGAGCAGTTCTTC
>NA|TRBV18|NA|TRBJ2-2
CASSPPTDTGELFF
TGTGCCAGCTCACCACCTACCGACACCGGGGAGCTGTTTTTT
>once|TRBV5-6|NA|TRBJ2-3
CASSFTSSTDTQYF
TGTGCCAGCAGCTTCACTTCTAGCACAGATACGCAGTATTTT
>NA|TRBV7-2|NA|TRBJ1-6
CASSLKYNSPLHF
TGTGCCAGCAGCTTAAAATATAATTCACCCCTCCACTTT
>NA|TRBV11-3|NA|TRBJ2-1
CASSFDSSSYNEQFF
TGTGCCAGCAGCTTTGACTCGAGCTCCTACAATGAGCAGTTCTTC
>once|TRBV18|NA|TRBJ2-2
CASSSPTVNTGELFF
TGTGCCAGCTCATCTCCGACGGTGAACACCGGGGAGCTGTTTTTT
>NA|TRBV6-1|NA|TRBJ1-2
CASSEMKGSWYGYTF
TGTGCCAGCAGTGAAATGAAGGGTTCGTGGTATGGCTACACCTTC
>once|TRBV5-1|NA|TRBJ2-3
CASSLGSVRKDTQYF
TGCGCCAGCAGCTTGGGGTCGGTCCGAAAAGATACGCAGTATTTT
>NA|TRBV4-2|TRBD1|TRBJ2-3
CASSQRQGDTDTQYF
TGTGCCAGCAGCCAAAGACAGGGAGACACAGATACGCAGTATTTT
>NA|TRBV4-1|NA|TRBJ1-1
CASSQVYRDNTEAFF
TGCGCCAGCAGCCAAGTTTACAGGGATAACACTGAAGCTTTCTTT
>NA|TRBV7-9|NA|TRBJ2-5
CASSPPFKTSQETQYF
TGTGCCAGCAGCCCCCCGTTTAAAACATCGCAAGAGACCCAGTACTTC
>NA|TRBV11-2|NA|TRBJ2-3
CASSSARAREGTQYF
TGTGCCAGCAGCTCTGCGAGGGCAAGAGAAGGTACGCAGTATTTT
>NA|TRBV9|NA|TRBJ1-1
CASSKTGANTEAFF
TGTGCCAGCAGCAAAACAGGAGCGAACACTGAAGCTTTCTTT
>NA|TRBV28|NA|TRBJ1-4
CASSSHPLDTATNEKLFF
TGTGCCAGCAGTTCCCATCCGCTTGACACAGCAACTAATGAAAAACTGTTTTTT
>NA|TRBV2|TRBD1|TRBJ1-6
CARGQTNSPLHF
TGTGCCAGGGGACAGACTAATTCACCCCTCCACTTT
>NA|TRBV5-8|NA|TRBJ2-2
CASSARRIGGELFF
TGTGCCAGCAGCGCCAGACGGATCGGCGGGGAGCTGTTTTTT
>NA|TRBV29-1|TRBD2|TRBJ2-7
CSVETAGASYEQYF
TGCAGCGTTGAAACAGCGGGAGCCTCCTACGAGCAGTACTTC
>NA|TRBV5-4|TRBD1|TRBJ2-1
CASRTGTGFVDEQFF
TGTGCCAGCAGAACCGGGACAGGGTTTGTCGATGAGCAGTTCTTC
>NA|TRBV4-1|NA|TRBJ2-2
CASSQEGSRHTGELFF
TGCGCCAGCAGCCAAGAGGGCAGCCGCCACACCGGGGAGCTGTTTTTT
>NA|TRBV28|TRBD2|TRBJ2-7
CASTPFGIRREMDEQYF
TGTGCCAGCACCCCCTTCGGGATCCGGCGGGAGATGGACGAGCAGTACTTC
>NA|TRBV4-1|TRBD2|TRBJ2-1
CASTPGLAKNNEQFF
TGCGCCAGCACCCCGGGACTAGCGAAAAACAATGAGCAGTTCTTC
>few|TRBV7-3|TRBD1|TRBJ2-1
CASSSGQGFGEQFF
TGTGCCAGCAGCTCGGGACAGGGGTTCGGTGAGCAGTTCTTC
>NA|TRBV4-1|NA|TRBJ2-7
CASSRGQGAYEQYF
TGCGCCAGCAGCCGGGGACAAGGGGCCTACGAGCAGTACTTC
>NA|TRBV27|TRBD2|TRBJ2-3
CASSLMTTSGLTDTQYF
TGTGCCAGCAGTTTAATGACGACTAGCGGACTCACAGATACGCAGTATTTT
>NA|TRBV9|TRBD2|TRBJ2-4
CASSATSGKNIQYF
TGTGCCAGCAGCGCGACTAGCGGCAAAAACATTCAGTACTTC
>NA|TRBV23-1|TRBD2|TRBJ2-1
CASSQNANYSGNNEQFF
TGCGCCAGCAGTCAAAACGCGAATTATAGCGGGAACAATGAGCAGTTCTTC
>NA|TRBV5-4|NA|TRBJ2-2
CASSLGRAGRYTGELFF
TGTGCCAGCAGCTTGGGGCGGGCAGGGAGGTACACCGGGGAGCTGTTTTTT
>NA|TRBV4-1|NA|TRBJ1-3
CASSQVRSLSGNTIYF
TGCGCCAGCAGCCAAGTTCGCAGCCTTAGTGGAAACACCATATATTTT
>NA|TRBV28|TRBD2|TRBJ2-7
CASGVAGPYEQYF
TGTGCCAGCGGGGTAGCGGGACCCTACGAGCAGTACTTC
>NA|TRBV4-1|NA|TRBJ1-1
CASSQEHTPNTEAFF
TGCGCCAGCAGCCAAGAGCACACCCCGAACACTGAAGCTTTCTTT
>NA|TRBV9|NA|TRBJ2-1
CASSSPGPYNEQFF
TGTGCCAGCAGCTCCCCCGGGCCGTACAATGAGCAGTTCTTC
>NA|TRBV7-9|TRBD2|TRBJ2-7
CASSLGLAGAQYF
TGTGCCAGCAGCTTAGGGCTAGCGGGCGCGCAGTACTTC
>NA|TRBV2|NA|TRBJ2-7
CASSGPGGYEQYF
TGTGCCAGCAGTGGACCCGGAGGATACGAGCAGTACTTC
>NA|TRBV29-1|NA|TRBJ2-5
CSVVGGGGETQYF
TGCAGCGTAGTGGGGGGAGGGGGTGAGACCCAGTACTTC
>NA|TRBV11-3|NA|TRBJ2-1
CASRSSGRNEQFF
TGTGCCAGTCGCAGCTCGGGCCGCAATGAGCAGTTCTTC
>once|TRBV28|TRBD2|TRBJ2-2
CASSSQPGLAGGRTGELFF
TGTGCCAGCAGTTCCCAACCGGGACTAGCGGGAGGCCGCACCGGGGAGCTGTTTTTT